This T cell receptor beta chain was sequenced during a study of shared clonotypes between healthy human individuals. Across the whole study: In total, the donors were a couple of women and a few men aged 18 to 49.

This clone was counted a single time. Its target is not known. CD8 cells regarded as naive lacked CD45RO, were positively chosen for CCR7, and omitted terminally differentiated effector memory CD45RA+ cells. The authors distributed each subset's genomic DNA evenly over several immunoSEQ plates. Per the authors' pipeline: There were no quality scores in the junction-only immunoSEQ sequences, so filtering differed. The data were produced by immunoSEQ multiplex PCR, yet TCRdb's version contains in-frame clones alone and is incomplete. The V and J calls and clone size come from that table; D and trimming were worked out from the DNA. This sample carries about 2,200,000 clones, around 93% of them seen once, and the ten largest clones take 1.7%. CDR3 size: 13 residues. The germline V gene encodes CDR1 SGHAT and CDR2 FQNNGV. V dropped 8 bases and J dropped 2 bases, with 13 bases sitting between them. Overall study results and limits: Between a handful of donors, naive CD4 clonotypes were shared at a level of about 5.3%.

The sequencing input was naive CD8+ T cells from PBMCs. The TCR sequence derives from a man aged 18 to 29 in good health. Some clones in this sample may be carry-over from other donors' samples. This chain joins TRBV11-2 and TRBJ2-7, with a possible D match to TRBD1 (6 bases). CDR3 DNA: TGTGCCAGCGGGGACACAACCCCCTACGAGCAGTACTTC. It encodes CASGDTTPYEQYF. The entire variable domain, with the rest obtained from reference TRBV11-2 and TRBJ2-7, is as follows: EAGVAQSPRYKIIEKRQSVAFWCNPISGHATLYWYQQILGQGPKLLIQFQNNGVVDDSQLPKDRFSAERLKGVDSTLKIQPAKLEDSAVYLCASGDTTPYEQYFGPGTRLTVT.